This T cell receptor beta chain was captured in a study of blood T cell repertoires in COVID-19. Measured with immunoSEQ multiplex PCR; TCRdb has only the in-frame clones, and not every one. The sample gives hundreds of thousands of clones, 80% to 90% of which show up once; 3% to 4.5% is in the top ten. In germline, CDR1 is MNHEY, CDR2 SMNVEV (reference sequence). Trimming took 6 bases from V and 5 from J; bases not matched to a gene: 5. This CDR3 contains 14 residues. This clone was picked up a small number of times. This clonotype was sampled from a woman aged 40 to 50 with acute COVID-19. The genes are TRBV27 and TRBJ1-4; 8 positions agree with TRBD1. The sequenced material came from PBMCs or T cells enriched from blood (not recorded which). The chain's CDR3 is CASRGQALNEKLFF. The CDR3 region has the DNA TGTGCCAGCAGGGGACAGGCCCTAAATGAAAAACTGTTTTTT.